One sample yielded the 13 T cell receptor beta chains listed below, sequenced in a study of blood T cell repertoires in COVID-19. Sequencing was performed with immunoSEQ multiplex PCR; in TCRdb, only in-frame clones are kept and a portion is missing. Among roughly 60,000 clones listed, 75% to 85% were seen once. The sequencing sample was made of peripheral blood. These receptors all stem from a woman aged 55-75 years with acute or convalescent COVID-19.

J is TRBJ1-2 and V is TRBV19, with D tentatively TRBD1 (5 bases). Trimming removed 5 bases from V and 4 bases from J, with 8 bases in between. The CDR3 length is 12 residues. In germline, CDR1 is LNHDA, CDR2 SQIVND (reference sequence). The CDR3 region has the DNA TGTGCCAGTAGTGGACAACGCTATGGCTACACCTTC. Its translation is CASSGQRYGYTF. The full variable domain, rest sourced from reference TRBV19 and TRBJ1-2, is DGGITQSPKYLFRKEGQNVTLSCEQNLNHDAMYWYRQDPGQGLRLIYYSQIVNDFQKGDIAEGYSVSREKKESFPLTVTSAQKNPTAFYLCASSGQRYGYTFGSGTRLTVV.

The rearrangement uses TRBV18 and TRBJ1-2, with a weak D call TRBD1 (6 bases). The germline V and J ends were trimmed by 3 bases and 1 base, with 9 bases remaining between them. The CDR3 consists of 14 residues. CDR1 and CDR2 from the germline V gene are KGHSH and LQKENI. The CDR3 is CASSPQDSNYGYTF. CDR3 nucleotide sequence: TGTGCCAGCTCACCTCAGGACAGTAACTATGGCTACACCTTC.

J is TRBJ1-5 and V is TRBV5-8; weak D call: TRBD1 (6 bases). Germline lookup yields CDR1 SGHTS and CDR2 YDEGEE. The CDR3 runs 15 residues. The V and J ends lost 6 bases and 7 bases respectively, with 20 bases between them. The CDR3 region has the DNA TGTGCCAGCACCCTACCCGGACAGCCGAACCAGCCCCAGCATTTT. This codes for CASTLPGQPNQPQHF.

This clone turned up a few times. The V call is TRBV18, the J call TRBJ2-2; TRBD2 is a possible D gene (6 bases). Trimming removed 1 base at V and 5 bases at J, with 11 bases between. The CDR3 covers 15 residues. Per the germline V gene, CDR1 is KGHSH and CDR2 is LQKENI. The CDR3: CASSPRGGDTGELFF. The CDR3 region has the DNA TGTGCCAGCTCACCACGTGGCGGGGATACCGGGGAGCTGTTTTTT.

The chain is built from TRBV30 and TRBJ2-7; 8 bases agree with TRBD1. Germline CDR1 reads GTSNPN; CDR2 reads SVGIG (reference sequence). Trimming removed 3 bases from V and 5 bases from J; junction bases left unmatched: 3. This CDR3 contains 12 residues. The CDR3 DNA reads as TGTGCCTGGAGCCCGGACAGGGACGAGCAGTACTTC. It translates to CAWSPDRDEQYF. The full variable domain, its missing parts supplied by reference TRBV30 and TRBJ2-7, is SQTIHQWPATLVQPVGSPLSLECTVEGTSNPNLYWYRQAAGRGLQLLFYSVGIGQISSEVPQNLSASRPQDRQFILSSKKLLLSDSGFYLCAWSPDRDEQYFGPGTRLTVT.

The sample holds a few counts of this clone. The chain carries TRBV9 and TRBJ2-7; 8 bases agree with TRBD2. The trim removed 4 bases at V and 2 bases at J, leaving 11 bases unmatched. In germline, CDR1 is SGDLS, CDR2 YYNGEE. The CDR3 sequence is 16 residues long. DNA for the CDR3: TGTGCCAGCAGCCCTACGATGACCGGGGGGGCCTACGAGCAGTACTTC. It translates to CASSPTMTGGAYEQYF.

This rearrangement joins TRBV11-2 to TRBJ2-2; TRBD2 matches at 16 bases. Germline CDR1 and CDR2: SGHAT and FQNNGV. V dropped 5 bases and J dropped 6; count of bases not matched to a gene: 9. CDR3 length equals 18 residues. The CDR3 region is CASSRPGLAGGRAGELFF. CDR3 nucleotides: TGTGCCAGCAGCCGACCGGGACTAGCGGGGGGGCGGGCCGGGGAGCTGTTTTTT.

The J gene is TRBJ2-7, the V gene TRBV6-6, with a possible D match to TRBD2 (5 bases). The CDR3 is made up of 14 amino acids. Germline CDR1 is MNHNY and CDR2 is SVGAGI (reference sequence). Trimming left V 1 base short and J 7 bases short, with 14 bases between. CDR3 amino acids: CASSYFEGPTEQYF. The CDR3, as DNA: TGTGCCAGCAGTTACTTCGAGGGTCCTACGGAGCAGTACTTC.

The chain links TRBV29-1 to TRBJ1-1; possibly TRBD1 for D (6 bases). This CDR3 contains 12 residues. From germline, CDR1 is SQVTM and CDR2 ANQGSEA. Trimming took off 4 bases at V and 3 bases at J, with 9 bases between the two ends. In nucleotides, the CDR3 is TGCAGCGTTGCGGACAGCCACACTGAAGCTTTCTTT. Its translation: CSVADSHTEAFF.

The CDR3 is CASSEDNSGNTIYF. The CDR3 DNA reads TGTGCCAGCAGTGAAGATAACTCTGGAAACACCATATATTTT. The chain recombines TRBV6-1 with TRBJ1-3; D gene unclear. Looked up from germline, CDR1 is MNHNS and CDR2 is SASEGT. This CDR3 spans 14 amino acids. Between the trimmed V and J ends, which lost 1 base and 0 bases, there was a span of 4 bases.

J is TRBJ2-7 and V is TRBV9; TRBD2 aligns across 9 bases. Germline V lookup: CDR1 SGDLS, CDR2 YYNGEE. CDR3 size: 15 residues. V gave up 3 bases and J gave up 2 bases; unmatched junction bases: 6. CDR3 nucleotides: TGTGCCAGCAGCGCCGGGACTAGCCTAACCTACGAGCAGTACTTC. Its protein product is CASSAGTSLTYEQYF.

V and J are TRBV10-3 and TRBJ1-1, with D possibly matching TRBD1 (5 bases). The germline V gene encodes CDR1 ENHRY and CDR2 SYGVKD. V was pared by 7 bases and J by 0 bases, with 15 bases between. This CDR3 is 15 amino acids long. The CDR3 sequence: CAINEGRGLNTEAFF. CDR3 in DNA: TGTGCCATCAACGAAGGGAGGGGATTGAACACTGAAGCTTTCTTT.

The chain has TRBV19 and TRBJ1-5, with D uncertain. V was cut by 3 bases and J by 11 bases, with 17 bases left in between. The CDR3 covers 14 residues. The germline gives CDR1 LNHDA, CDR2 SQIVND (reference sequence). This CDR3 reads CASSIPIGREAQHF. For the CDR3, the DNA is TGTGCCAGTAGTATCCCCATTGGGCGGGAGGCCCAGCATTTT.